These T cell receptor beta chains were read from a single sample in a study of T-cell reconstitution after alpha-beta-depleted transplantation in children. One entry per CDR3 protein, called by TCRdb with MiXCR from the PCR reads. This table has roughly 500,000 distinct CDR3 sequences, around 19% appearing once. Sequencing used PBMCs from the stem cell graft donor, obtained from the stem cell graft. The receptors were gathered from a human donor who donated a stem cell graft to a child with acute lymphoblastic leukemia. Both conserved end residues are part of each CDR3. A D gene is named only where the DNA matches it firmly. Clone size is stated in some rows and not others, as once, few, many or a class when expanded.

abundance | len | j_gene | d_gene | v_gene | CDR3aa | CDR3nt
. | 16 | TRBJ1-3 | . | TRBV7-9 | CASSLLAGFSGNTIYF | TGTGCCAGCAGCCTACTAGCAGGATTCTCTGGAAACACCATATATTTT
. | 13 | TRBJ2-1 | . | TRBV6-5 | CASSYPGRGEQFF | TGTGCCAGCAGTTACCCGGGCAGGGGAGAGCAGTTCTTC
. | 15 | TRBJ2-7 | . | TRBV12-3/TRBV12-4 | CASSLAWRARSEQYF | TGTGCCAGCAGTTTGGCATGGAGGGCCCGTTCCGAGCAGTACTTC
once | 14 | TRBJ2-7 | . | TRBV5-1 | CASSSSYPSYEQYF | TGCGCCAGCAGCTCGTCCTATCCCTCCTACGAGCAGTACTTC
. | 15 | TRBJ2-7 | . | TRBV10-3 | CAISESAGPLYEQYF | TGTGCCATCAGTGAGTCGGCGGGACCACTCTACGAGCAGTACTTC
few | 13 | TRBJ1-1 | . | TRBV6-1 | CASSEPGRAEAFF | TGTGCCAGCAGTGAACCGGGGAGGGCTGAAGCTTTCTTT
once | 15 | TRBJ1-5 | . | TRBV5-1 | CASSLEGIRGQPQHF | TGCGCCAGCAGCTTGGAGGGGATCAGAGGTCAGCCCCAGCATTTT
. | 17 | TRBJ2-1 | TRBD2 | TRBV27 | CASSPFIAGAAYNEQFF | TGTGCCAGCAGTCCATTCATAGCGGGAGCCGCTTACAATGAGCAGTTCTTC
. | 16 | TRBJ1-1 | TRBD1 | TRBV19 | CASSIPSGTANTEAFF | TGTGCCAGTAGTATCCCTTCCGGGACAGCGAACACTGAAGCTTTCTTT
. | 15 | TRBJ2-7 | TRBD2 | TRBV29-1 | CSVGSFSGGRYEQYF | TGCAGCGTTGGATCCTTTTCGGGAGGTCGCTACGAGCAGTACTTC
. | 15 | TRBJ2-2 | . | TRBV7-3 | CASSLGGRLTGELFF | TGTGCCAGCAGCTTAGGGGGTCGGTTAACCGGGGAGCTGTTTTTT
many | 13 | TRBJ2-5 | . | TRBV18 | CASSPGYQETQYF | TGTGCCAGCAGCCCCGGCTACCAAGAGACCCAGTACTTC
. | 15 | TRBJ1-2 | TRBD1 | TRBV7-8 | CASSLGTGWDYGYTF | TGTGCCAGCAGCTTAGGGACAGGGTGGGACTATGGCTACACCTTC
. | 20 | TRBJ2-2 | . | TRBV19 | CASSIAQGTWGVKNTGELFF | TGTGCCAGTAGTATTGCACAGGGAACGTGGGGGGTGAAAAACACCGGGGAGCTGTTTTTT
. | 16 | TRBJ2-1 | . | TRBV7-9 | CASSLIGGALWNEQFF | TGTGCCAGCAGCTTAATCGGGGGAGCTTTGTGGAATGAGCAGTTCTTC
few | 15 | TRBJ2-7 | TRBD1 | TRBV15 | CATSTPGTGLHEQYF | TGTGCCACCAGTACCCCCGGGACAGGGCTCCACGAGCAGTACTTC
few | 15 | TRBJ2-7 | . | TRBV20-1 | CSARNTKGSSYEQYF | TGCAGTGCTAGAAATACGAAAGGTAGCTCCTACGAGCAGTACTTC
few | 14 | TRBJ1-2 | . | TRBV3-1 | CASTAWPIGYGYTF | TGTGCCAGCACCGCGTGGCCGATCGGCTATGGCTACACCTTC
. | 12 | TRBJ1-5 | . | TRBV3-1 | CASSQEGQPQHF | TGTGCCAGCAGCCAAGAGGGGCAGCCCCAGCATTTT
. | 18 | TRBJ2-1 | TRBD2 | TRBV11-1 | CASSPRTSGRRFSNEQFF | TGTGCCAGCAGCCCCAGGACTAGCGGGAGAAGGTTTTCGAATGAGCAGTTCTTC
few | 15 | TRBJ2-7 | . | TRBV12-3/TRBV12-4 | CASRPVDGEAYEQYF | TGTGCCAGCAGACCCGTCGACGGGGAGGCCTACGAGCAGTACTTC
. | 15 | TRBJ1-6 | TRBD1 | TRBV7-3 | CASSLEGARNSPLHF | TGTGCCAGCAGCTTAGAGGGGGCGCGGAATTCACCCCTCCACTTT
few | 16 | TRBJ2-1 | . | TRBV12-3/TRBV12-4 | CASSLSFRGAGNEQFF | TGTGCCAGCAGTTTGTCTTTCCGAGGAGCGGGTAATGAGCAGTTCTTC
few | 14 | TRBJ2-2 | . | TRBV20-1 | CSAGEREGTGGLFF | TGCAGTGCTGGAGAAAGAGAAGGGACCGGGGGACTGTTTTTT
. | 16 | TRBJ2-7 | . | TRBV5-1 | CASSWPRGTRTYEQYF | TGCGCCAGCAGCTGGCCTAGGGGCACTCGGACTTACGAGCAGTACTTC
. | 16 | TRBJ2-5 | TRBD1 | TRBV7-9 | CASSPGTAPGVETQYF | TGTGCCAGCAGCCCGGGGACAGCGCCCGGGGTAGAGACCCAGTACTTC
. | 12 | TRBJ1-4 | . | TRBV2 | CASWEIGEKLFF | TGTGCCAGCTGGGAGATTGGGGAAAAACTGTTTTTT
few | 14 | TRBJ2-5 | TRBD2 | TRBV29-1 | CSVALAGVQETQYF | TGCAGCGTTGCTTTAGCGGGAGTCCAAGAGACCCAGTACTTC
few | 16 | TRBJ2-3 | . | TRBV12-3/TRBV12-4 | CASSFTEAGITDTQYF | TGTGCCAGCAGTTTCACTGAGGCGGGGATTACAGATACGCAGTATTTT
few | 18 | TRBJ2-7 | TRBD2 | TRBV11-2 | CASSQLSTPGRGVYEQYF | TGTGCCAGCAGCCAACTCTCTACACCGGGACGGGGGGTCTACGAGCAGTACTTC
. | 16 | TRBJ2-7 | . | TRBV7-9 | CASSLVQGLSSYEQYF | TGTGCCAGCAGCTTAGTCCAGGGCTTAAGCTCCTACGAGCAGTACTTC
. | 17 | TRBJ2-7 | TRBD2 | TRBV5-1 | CASSLSPWTSGTYEQYF | TGCGCCAGCAGCTTGTCCCCATGGACTAGCGGAACCTACGAGCAGTACTTC
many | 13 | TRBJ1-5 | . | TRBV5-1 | CASSYDSNQPQHF | TGCGCCAGCAGCTACGATAGCAATCAGCCCCAGCATTTT
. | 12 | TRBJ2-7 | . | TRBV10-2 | CASALASYEQYF | TGCGCCAGCGCCCTTGCATCCTACGAGCAGTACTTC
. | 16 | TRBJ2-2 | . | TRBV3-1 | CASSQSTRTSTGELFF | TGTGCCAGCAGCCAATCGACCCGCACCTCAACCGGGGAGCTGTTTTTT